Sequencing of this T cell receptor beta chain was carried out in a study of cytomegalovirus exposure and HLA in healthy donors. Study-level findings and limits: DRB1 had the most TCR associations and HLA-C the fewest, a later analysis found, with rates varying by HLA locus. A likely sequencing artifact accounted for one observed cluster of highly shared sequence variants.

Of note for this clone: Its antigen is still unknown. In the same sample, other DNA sequences code for this CDR3.

Amplification used 60 Vbeta primers and 13 Jbeta primers. Repertoires were generated with immunoSEQ multiplex PCR, while TCRdb's copy carries only in-frame clones and drops some. The sample consists of around 120,000 clones, 80% of them appearing once. The sample comprised PBMCs. The source of this sequence is a female donor in good health and CMV-seropositive.

In nucleotides, the CDR3 is TGTGCCAGCAGCTTGGGACAGATGAACACTGAAGCTTTCTTT. Translation gives CASSLGQMNTEAFF. The chain employs TRBV5-4 and TRBJ1-1, with TRBD1 as a possible D gene (5 bases). The V gene lost 0 bases and the J gene lost 0 bases, with 6 bases spanning the gap. The CDR3 is made up of 14 amino acids. Germline V CDR1 and CDR2: SGHNT, YYREEE (reference sequence).